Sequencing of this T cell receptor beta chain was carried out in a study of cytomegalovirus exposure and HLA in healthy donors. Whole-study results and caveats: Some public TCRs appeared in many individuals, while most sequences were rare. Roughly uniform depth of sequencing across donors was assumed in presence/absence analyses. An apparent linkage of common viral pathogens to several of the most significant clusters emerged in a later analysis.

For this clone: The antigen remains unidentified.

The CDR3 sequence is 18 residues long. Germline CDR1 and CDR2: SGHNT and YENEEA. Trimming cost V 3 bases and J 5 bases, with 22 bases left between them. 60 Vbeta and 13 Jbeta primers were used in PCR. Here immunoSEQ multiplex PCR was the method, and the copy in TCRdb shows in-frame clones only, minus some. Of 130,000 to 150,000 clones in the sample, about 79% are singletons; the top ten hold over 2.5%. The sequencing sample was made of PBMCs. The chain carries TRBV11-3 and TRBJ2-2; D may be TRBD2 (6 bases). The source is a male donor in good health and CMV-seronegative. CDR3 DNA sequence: TGTGCCAGCAGCTTCCCCGCCGAAAGCTCGGGGGTAACCGGGGAGCTGTTTTTT. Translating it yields CASSFPAESSGVTGELFF.